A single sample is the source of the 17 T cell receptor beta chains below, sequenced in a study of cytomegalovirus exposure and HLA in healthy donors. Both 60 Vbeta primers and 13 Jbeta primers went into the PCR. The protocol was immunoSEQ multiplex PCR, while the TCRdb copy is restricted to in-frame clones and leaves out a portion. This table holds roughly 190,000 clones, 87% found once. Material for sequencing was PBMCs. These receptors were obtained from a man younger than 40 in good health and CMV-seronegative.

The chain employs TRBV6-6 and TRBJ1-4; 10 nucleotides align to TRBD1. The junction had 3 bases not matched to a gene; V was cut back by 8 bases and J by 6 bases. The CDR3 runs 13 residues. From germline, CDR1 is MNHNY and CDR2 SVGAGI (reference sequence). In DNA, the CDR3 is TGTGCCAGCCGCGGGACAGGGGATGAAAAACTGTTTTTT. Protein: CASRGTGDEKLFF.

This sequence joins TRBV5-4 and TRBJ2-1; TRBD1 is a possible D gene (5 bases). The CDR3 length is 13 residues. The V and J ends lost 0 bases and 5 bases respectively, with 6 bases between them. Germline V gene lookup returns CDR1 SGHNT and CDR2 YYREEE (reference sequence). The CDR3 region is CASSLDRNNEQFF. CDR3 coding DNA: TGTGCCAGCAGCTTGGACAGGAACAATGAGCAGTTCTTC.

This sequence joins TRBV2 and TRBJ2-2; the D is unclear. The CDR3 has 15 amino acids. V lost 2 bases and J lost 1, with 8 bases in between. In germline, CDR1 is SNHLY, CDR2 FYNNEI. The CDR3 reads CASSERGMNTGELFF. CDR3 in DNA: TGTGCCAGCAGTGAAAGAGGCATGAACACCGGGGAGCTGTTTTTT.

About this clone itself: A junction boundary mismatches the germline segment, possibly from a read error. CDR3 coding DNA: TGTTCCAGCAGCTTAGGGGGACAGGGGGAAAAACTGTTTTTT. It is translated as CSSSLGGQGEKLFF. This chain links TRBV7-9 with TRBJ1-4; 10 nucleotides align to TRBD1. This CDR3 is built from 14 residues. Germline CDR1 SEHNR, CDR2 FQNEAQ (reference sequence).

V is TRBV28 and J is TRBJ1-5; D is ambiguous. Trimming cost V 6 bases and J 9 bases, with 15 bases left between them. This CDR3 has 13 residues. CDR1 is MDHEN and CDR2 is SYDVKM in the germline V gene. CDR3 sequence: CASSLAGYGPQHF. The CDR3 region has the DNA TGTGCCAGCAGCCTCGCGGGCTACGGGCCCCAGCATTTT.

The CDR3 is CASSTGRRENTEAFF. As DNA, the CDR3 is TGTGCCAGCAGTACCGGACGGAGGGAGAACACTGAAGCTTTCTTT. This chain connects TRBV2 to TRBJ1-1; D gene ambiguous. V was shortened by 5 bases and J by 1 base, with 14 bases between the two germline ends. The germline V gene has CDR1 SNHLY and CDR2 FYNNEI. The CDR3 spans 15 residues.

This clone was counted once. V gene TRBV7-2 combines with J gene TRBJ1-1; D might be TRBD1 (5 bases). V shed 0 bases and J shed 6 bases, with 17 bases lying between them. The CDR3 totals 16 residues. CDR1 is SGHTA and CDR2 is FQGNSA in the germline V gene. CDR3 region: CASSLADAGWGSEAFF. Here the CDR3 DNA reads TGTGCCAGCAGCTTAGCCGACGCAGGATGGGGCTCTGAAGCTTTCTTT.

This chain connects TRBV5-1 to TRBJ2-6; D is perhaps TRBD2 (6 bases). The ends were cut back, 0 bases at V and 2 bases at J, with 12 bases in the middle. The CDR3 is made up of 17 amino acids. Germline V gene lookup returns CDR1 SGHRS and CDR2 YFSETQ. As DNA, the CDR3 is TGCGCCAGCAGCTTGGCCTTGGGAGGAGCTGGGGCCAACGTCCTGACTTTC. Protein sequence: CASSLALGGAGANVLTF.

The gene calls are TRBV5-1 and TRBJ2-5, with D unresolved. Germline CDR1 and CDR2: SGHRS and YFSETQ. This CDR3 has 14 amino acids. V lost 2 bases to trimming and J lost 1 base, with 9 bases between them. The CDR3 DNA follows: TGCGCCAGCAGCTTACAGCCGTCCCAAGAGACCCAGTACTTC. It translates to CASSLQPSQETQYF.

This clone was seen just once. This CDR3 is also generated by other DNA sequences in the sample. Here the CDR3 DNA reads TGTGCCAGCAGCTTTCTCACTGAAGCTTTCTTT. Translating it yields CASSFLTEAFF. The chain links TRBV28 to TRBJ1-1, with D uncertain. V was pared by 6 bases and J by 4 bases, with 6 bases between. The CDR3 is made up of 11 amino acids. Per germline, CDR1 MDHEN and CDR2 SYDVKM.

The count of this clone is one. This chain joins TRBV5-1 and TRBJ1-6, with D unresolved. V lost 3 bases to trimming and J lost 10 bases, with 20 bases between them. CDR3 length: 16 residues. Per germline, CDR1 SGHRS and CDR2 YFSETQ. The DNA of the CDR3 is TGCGCCAGCAGCTCAAATCCGGGAGTGGGGAGATCACCCCTCCACTTT. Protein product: CASSSNPGVGRSPLHF.

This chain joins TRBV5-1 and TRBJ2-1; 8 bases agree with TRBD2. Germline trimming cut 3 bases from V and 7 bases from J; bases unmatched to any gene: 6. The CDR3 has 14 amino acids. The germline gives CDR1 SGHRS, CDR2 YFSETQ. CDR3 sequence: CASSSAGRENEQFF. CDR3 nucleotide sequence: TGCGCCAGCAGCTCGGCCGGGAGGGAAAATGAGCAGTTCTTC.

CDR3 amino acids: CASKFYIADTDTQYF. CDR3 sequence (DNA): TGTGCCAGCAAGTTCTACATAGCGGACACAGATACGCAGTATTTT. The chain employs TRBV6-6 and TRBJ2-3; tentative D call: TRBD2 (6 bases). The V gene's germline CDR1 is MNHNY and CDR2 SVGAGI (reference sequence). The CDR3 extends over 15 amino acids. The V end lost 7 bases, the J end lost 2 bases, and 16 bases lay between the germline ends.

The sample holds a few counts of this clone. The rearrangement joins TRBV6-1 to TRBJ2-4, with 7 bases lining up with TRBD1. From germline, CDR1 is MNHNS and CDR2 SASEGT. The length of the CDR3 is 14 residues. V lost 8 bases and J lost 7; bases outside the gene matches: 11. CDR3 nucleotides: TGTGCCAGCGCGGCCGGACAGGCCAGCAACATTCAGTACTTC. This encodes CASAAGQASNIQYF.

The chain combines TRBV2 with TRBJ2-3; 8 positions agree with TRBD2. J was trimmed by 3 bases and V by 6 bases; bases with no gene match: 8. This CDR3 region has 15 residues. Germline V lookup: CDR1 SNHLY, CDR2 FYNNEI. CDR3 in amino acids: CASRGSGSRTDTQYF. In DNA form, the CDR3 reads TGTGCCAGCAGGGGAAGCGGGAGTAGGACAGATACGCAGTATTTT.

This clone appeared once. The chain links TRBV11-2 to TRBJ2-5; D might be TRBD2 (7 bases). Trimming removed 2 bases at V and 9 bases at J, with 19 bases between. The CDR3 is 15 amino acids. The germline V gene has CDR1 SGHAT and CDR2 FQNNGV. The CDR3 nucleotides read TGTGCCAGCAGCTTAAGCGGGACACCCTCGGAAGCCCAGTACTTC. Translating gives CASSLSGTPSEAQYF.

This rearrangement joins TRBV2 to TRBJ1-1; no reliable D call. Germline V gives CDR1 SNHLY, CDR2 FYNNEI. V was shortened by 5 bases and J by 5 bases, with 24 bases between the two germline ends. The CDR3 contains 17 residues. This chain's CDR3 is CASSFSRERTKGTEAFF. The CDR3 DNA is TGTGCCAGCAGTTTTTCCCGTGAGAGGACTAAGGGTACTGAAGCTTTCTTT.